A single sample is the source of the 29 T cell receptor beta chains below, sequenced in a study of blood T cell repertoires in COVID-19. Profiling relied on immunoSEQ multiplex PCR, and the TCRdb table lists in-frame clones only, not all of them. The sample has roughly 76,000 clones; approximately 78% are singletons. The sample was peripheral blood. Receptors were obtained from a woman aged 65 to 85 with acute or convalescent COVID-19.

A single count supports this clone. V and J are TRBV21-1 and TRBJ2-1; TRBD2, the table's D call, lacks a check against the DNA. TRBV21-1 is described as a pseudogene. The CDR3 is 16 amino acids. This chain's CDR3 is CASSKEASPGPNEQFF. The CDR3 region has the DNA TGTGCCAGCAGCAAAGAAGCTAGCCCGGGCCCCAATGAGCAGTTCTTC.

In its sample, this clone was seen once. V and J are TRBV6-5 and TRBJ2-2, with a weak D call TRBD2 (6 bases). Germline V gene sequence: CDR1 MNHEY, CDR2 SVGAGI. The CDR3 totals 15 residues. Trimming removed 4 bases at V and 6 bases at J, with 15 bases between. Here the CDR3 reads CASSFGGYGAGELFF. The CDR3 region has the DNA TGTGCCAGCAGTTTCGGAGGGTACGGGGCCGGGGAGCTGTTTTTT.

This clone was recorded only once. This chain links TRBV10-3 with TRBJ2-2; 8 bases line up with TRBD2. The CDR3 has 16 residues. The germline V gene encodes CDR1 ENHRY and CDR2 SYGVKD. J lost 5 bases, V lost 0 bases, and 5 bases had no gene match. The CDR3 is CAISESNPGGTGELFF. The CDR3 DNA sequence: TGTGCCATCAGTGAGTCGAATCCGGGAGGGACCGGGGAGCTGTTTTTT.

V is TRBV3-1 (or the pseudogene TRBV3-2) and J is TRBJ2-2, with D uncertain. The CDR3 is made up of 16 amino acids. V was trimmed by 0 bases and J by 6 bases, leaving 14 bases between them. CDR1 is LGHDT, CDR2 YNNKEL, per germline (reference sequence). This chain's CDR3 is CASSQDLVLRPGELFF. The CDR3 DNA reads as TGTGCCAGCAGCCAAGATCTAGTGCTGCGGCCCGGGGAGCTGTTTTTT.

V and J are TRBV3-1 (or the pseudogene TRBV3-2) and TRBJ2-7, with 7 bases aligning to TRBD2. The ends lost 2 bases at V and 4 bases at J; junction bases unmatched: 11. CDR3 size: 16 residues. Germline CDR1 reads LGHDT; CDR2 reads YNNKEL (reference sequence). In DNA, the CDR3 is TGTGCCAGCAGCCAACCCCCATGGGGGGGGAATTACGAGCAGTACTTC. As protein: CASSQPPWGGNYEQYF.

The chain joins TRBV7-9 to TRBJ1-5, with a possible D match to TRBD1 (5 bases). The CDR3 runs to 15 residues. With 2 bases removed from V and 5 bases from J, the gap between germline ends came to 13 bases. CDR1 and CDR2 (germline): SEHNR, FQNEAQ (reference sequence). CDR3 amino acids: CASSLPRVGDQPQHF. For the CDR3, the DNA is TGTGCCAGCAGCTTACCCAGGGTGGGCGATCAGCCCCAGCATTTT. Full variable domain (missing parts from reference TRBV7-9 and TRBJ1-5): DTGVSQNPRHKITKRGQNVTFRCDPISEHNRLYWYRQTLGQGPEFLTYFQNEAQLEKSRLLSDRFSAERPKGSFSTLEIQRTEQGDSAMYLCASSLPRVGDQPQHFGDGTRLSIL.

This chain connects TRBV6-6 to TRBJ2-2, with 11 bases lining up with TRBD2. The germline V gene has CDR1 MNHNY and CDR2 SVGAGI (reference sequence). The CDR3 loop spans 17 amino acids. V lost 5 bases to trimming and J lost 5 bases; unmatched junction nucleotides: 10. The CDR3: CASSLRDSGRGTGELFF. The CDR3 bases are TGTGCCAGCAGTCTGAGGGATAGCGGGAGGGGTACCGGGGAGCTGTTTTTT.

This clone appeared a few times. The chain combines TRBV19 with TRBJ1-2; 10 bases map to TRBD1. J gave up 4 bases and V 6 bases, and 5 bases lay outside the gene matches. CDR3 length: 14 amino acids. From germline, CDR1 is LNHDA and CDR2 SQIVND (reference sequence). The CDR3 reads CASSTGTGAYGYTF. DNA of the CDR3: TGTGCCAGTAGCACCGGGACAGGGGCCTATGGCTACACCTTC.

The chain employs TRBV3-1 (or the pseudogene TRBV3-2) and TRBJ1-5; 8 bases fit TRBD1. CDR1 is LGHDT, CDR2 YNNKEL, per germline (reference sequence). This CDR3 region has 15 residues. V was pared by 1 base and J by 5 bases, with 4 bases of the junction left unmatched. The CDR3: CASSQGQGTYQPQHF. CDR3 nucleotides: TGTGCCAGCAGCCAAGGACAGGGGACATATCAGCCCCAGCATTTT.

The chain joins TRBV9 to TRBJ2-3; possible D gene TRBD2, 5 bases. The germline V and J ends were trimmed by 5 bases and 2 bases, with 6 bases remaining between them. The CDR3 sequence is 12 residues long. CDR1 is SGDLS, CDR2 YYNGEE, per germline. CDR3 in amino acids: CASSDYTDTQYF. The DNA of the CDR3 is TGTGCCAGCAGTGACTACACAGATACGCAGTATTTT.

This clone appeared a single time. The CDR3 coding sequence is TGTGCCAGCAGCCCTCTTAAACTACAAGCGGCTCCTGGGACCCAGTACTTC. This encodes CASSPLKLQAAPGTQYF. V gene TRBV14 combines with J gene TRBJ2-5; tentative D call: TRBD2 (5 bases). The CDR3 length is 17 residues. CDR1 is SGHDN and CDR2 is FVKESK in the germline V gene. Trimming stripped 4 bases from V and 7 bases from J, with 25 bases between. Full variable domain (outside the CDR3, taken from reference TRBV14 and TRBJ2-5): EAGVTQFPSHSVIEKGQTVTLRCDPISGHDNLYWYRRVMGKEIKFLLHFVKESKQDESGMPNNRFLAERTGGTYSTLKVQPAELEDSGVYFCASSPLKLQAAPGTQYFGPGTRLLVL.

DNA of the CDR3: TGTGCCAGCAGCCAAGAGGGACAGGTGAACACTGAAGCTTTCTTT. Translating it yields CASSQEGQVNTEAFF. The rearrangement uses TRBV3-1 (or the pseudogene TRBV3-2) and TRBJ1-1; 8 positions match TRBD1. This CDR3 is built from 15 residues. The trim removed 0 bases at V and 0 bases at J, leaving 0 bases unmatched. CDR1 and CDR2 (germline): LGHDT, YNNKEL (reference sequence).

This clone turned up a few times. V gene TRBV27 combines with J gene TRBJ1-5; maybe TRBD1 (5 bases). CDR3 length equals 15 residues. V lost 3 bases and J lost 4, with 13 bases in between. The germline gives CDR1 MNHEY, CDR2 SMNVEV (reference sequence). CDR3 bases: TGTGCCAGCAGTTTGACACGGGGGGTAAATCAGCCCCAGCATTTT. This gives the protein CASSLTRGVNQPQHF.

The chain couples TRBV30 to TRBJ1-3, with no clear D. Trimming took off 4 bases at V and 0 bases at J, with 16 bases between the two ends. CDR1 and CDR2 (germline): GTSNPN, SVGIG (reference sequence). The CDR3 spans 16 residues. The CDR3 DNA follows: TGTGCCTGGACTCCATCTGTCGGGAGCTCTGGAAACACCATATATTTT. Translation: CAWTPSVGSSGNTIYF.

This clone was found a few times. CDR3 in amino acids: CASSDMAGQYF. CDR3 DNA: TGTGCCAGCAGTGATATGGCGGGACAGTACTTC. The rearrangement links TRBV2 to TRBJ2-5, with D perhaps matching TRBD2 (6 bases). CDR1 is SNHLY and CDR2 is FYNNEI in the germline V gene. With 3 bases removed from V and 11 bases from J, the gap between germline ends came to 10 bases. The CDR3 sequence is 11 residues long. Filled out from reference TRBV2 and TRBJ2-5, the complete variable domain reads EPEVTQTPSHQVTQMGQEVILRCVPISNHLYFYWYRQILGQKVEFLVSFYNNEISEKSEIFDDQFSVERPDGSNFTLKIRSTKLEDSAMYFCASSDMAGQYFGPGTRLLVL.

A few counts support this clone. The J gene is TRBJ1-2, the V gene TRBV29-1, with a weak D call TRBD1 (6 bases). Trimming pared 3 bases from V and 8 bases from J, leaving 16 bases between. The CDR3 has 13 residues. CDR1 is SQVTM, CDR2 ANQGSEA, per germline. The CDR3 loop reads CSVELGRGIGYTF. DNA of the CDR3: TGCAGCGTTGAGCTGGGCAGGGGAATCGGCTACACCTTC. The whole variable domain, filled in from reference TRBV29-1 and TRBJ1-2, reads SAVISQKPSRDICQRGTSLTIQCQVDSQVTMMFWYRQQPGQSLTLIATANQGSEATYESGFVIDKFPISRPNLTFSTLTVSNMSPEDSSIYLCSVELGRGIGYTFGSGTRLTVV.

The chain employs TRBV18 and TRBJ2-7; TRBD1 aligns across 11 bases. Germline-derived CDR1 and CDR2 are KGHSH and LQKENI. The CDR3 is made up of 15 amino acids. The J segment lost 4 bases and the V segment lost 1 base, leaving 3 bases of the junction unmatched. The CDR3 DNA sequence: TGTGCCAGCTCACCACTGGACAGGGGGCTGTACGAGCAGTACTTC. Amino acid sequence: CASSPLDRGLYEQYF.

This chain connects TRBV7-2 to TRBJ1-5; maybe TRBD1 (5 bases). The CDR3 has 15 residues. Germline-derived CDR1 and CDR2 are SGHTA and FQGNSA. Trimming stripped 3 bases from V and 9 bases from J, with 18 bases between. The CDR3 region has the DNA TGTGCCAGCAGCTTGACTTTACTGTCAGGGCGGCCCCAGCATTTT. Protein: CASSLTLLSGRPQHF.

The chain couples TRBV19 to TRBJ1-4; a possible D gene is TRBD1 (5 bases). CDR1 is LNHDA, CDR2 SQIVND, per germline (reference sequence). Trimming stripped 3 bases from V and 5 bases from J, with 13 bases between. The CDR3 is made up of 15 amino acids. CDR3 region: CASSIDRDWNEKLFF. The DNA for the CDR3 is TGTGCCAGTAGTATCGACAGAGATTGGAATGAAAAACTGTTTTTT. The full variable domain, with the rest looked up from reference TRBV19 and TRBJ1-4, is DGGITQSPKYLFRKEGQNVTLSCEQNLNHDAMYWYRQDPGQGLRLIYYSQIVNDFQKGDIAEGYSVSREKKESFPLTVTSAQKNPTAFYLCASSIDRDWNEKLFFGSGTQLSVL.

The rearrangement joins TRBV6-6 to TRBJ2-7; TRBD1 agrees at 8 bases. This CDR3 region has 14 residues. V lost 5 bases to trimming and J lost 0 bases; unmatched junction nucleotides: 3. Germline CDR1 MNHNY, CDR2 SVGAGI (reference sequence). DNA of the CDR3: TGTGCCAGCAGTAGGACAGGGAGCTCCTACGAGCAGTACTTC. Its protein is CASSRTGSSYEQYF.

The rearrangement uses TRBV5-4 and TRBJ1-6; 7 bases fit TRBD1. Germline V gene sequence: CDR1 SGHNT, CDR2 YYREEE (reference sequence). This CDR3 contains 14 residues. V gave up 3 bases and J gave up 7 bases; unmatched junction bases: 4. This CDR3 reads CASSSGTENSPLHF. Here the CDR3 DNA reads TGTGCCAGCAGCTCGGGGACAGAGAATTCACCCCTCCACTTT.

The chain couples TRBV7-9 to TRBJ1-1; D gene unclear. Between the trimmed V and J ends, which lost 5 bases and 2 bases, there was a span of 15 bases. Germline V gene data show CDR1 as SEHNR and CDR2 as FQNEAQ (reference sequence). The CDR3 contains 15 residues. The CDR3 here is CASSLGWAQNTEAFF. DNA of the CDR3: TGTGCCAGCAGCCTTGGTTGGGCACAAAACACTGAAGCTTTCTTT.

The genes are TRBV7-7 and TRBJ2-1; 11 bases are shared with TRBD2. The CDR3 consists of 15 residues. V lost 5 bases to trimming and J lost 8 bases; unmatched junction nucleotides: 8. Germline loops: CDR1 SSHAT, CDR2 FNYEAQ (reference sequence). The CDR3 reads CASSLLTGLADEQFF. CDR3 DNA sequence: TGTGCCAGCAGCCTCTTAACGGGACTAGCGGATGAGCAGTTCTTC.

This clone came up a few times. The DNA of the CDR3 is TGTGCCAGCAGCGTCTCACCCGGACAGGGACAGTATTTT. Its translation is CASSVSPGQGQYF. The chain has TRBV9 and TRBJ2-3; 8 nucleotides match TRBD1. V lost 2 bases and J lost 12; bases outside the gene matches: 8. CDR1 and CDR2 from the germline V gene are SGDLS and YYNGEE. CDR3 length equals 13 residues. Based on the CDR3 plus reference TRBV9 and TRBJ2-3, the full variable domain is DSGVTQTPKHLITATGQRVTLRCSPRSGDLSVYWYQQSLDQGLQFLIQYYNGEERAKGNILERFSAQQFPDLHSELNLSSLELGDSALYFCASSVSPGQGQYFGPGTRLTVL.

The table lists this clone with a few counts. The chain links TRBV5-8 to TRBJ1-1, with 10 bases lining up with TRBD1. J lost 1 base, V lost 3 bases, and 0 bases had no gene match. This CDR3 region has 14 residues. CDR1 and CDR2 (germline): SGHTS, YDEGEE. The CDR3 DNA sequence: TGTGCCAGCAGCTGGGACAGGGGGAACACTGAAGCTTTCTTT. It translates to CASSWDRGNTEAFF.

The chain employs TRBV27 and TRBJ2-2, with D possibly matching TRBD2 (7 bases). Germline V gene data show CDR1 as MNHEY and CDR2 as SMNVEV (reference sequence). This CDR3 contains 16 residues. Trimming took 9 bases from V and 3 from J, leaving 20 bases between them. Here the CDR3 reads CASRVGAGAYTGELFF. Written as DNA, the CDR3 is TGTGCCAGTCGGGTGGGGGCGGGAGCGTACACCGGGGAGCTGTTTTTT.

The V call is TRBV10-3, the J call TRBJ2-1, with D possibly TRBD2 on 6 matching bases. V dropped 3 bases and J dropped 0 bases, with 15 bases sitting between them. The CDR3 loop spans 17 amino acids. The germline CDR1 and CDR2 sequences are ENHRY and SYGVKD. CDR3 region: CAISDDRGGSSYNEQFF. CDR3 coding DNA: TGTGCCATCAGTGATGACCGTGGAGGGAGCTCCTACAATGAGCAGTTCTTC.

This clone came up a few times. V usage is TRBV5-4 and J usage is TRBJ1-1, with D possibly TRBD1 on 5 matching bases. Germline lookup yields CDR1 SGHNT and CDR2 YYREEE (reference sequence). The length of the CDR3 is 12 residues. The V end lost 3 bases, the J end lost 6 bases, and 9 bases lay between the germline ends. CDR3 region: CASSSTGAEAFF. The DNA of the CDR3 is TGTGCCAGCAGCTCAACGGGGGCTGAAGCTTTCTTT.

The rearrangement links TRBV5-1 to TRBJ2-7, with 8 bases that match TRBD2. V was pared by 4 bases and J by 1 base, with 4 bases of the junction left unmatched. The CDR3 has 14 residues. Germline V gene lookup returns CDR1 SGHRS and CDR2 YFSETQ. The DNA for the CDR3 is TGCGCCAGCAGCCACGGGAGGGTATCCTACGAGCAGTACTTC. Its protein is CASSHGRVSYEQYF.